This T cell receptor (beta chain) stems from a study of shared clonotypes between healthy human individuals. This CDR3 has 13 residues. The V gene lost 6 bases and the J gene lost 4 bases, with 12 bases spanning the gap. Per the germline V gene, CDR1 is MNHEY and CDR2 is SVGAGI. TCRdb keeps only in-frame clones here, not all; method: immunoSEQ multiplex PCR. The sample lists 2 million to 3 million clones; 90% to 95% were seen once. The clonotype was recovered from a man younger than 35 in good health. Some clones in this sample may be carry-over from other donors' samples. Sequencing was done on a sample of naive CD4+ T cells from PBMCs. Specified subset: CD45RA+ positively selected. The chain couples TRBV6-5 to TRBJ2-5; D is possibly TRBD1 or TRBD2 (5 bases each). This CDR3 is CASRPGTGETQYF. Written as DNA, the CDR3 is TGTGCCAGCAGACCTGGGACCGGAGAGACCCAGTACTTC.